This TCR beta chain is drawn from a study of shared clonotypes between healthy human individuals. Notes on the study in general: Non-shared clonotypes displayed generation probabilities falling below those of clonotypes present in all four donors.

Clones were sequenced by immunoSEQ multiplex PCR, and TCRdb holds only the in-frame ones, with some missing. This repertoire shows 850,000 to 1,200,000 clones, about 80% found once; its top ten account for about 1.4%. Germline V gives CDR1 MNHNS, CDR2 SASEGT. V was cut by 4 bases and J by 1 base, with 8 bases left in between. This CDR3 contains 14 residues. As regards this clone: Its target is not known. Other nucleotide sequences from this sample produce the same CDR3.

This rearrangement joins TRBV6-1 to TRBJ1-5, with a possible D match to TRBD1 (5 bases). The specimen was memory CD4+ T cells sorted from blood. The subset was: CD45RA-negative fraction. This sequence originates from a man aged 18-30 years in good health. Here the CDR3 DNA reads TGTGCCAGCAGTGTGGCAGGGAGCAATCAGCCCCAGCATTTT. As protein: CASSVAGSNQPQHF.